This TCR beta chain was obtained from a study of blood T cell repertoires in COVID-19. Assay used: immunoSEQ multiplex PCR; TCRdb lists only in-frame clones, some missing. The sample comprises 250,000 or so clones, around 90% of which are singletons, and approximately 2.3% rests with the top ten. The CDR3 loop spans 16 amino acids. CDR1 is SQVTM, CDR2 ANQGSEA, per germline. V lost 3 bases to trimming and J lost 11 bases; unmatched junction nucleotides: 19. The sequencing sample was made of peripheral blood. The source is a woman aged 60-75 years with COVID-19, enrolled during active disease. This rearrangement joins TRBV29-1 to TRBJ1-5; 7 bases are shared with TRBD1. For the CDR3, the DNA is TGCAGCGTTGAGACCTTTCCGGGACAGCTTATTAAGGCCCAGCATTTT. Amino acids: CSVETFPGQLIKAQHF.